These T cell receptor beta chains were read from a single sample in a study of long-term antiretroviral therapy in people with HIV. Data came from immunoSEQ multiplex PCR; TCRdb stores just in-frame clones and leaves some out. The data show over 20,000 clones, around 82% seen once. The sample consisted of unsorted PBMCs, taken 3 years after starting antiretroviral therapy. These receptors were taken from a young man with HIV. The CDR3 runs from the conserved cysteine through the conserved F or W. A D gene is named only where the DNA matches it firmly. Size values are once, few and many counts, or a class for expanded clones, and some rows have none.

v_gene	abundance	j_gene	d_gene	CDR3aa	CDR3nt
TRBV30	few	TRBJ1-5	NA	CAYTPGGGNYNQPQHF	TGTGCCTACACTCCTGGGGGGGGAAATTACAATCAGCCCCAGCATTTT
TRBV7-2	NA	TRBJ1-5	NA	CASSADFQGTYQPQHF	TGTGCCAGCAGCGCCGACTTCCAGGGGACTTATCAGCCCCAGCATTTT
TRBV11-2	once	TRBJ2-1	NA	CASSQSLFQRAFF	TGTGCCAGCAGCCAAAGCTTATTCCAACGCGCGTTCTTC
TRBV9	NA	TRBJ1-1	NA	CASSVGDYETMNTEAFF	TGTGCCAGCAGCGTAGGGGATTACGAAACCATGAACACTGAAGCTTTCTTT
TRBV4-2	few	TRBJ1-6	NA	CASSHNKDSNSPLHF	TGTGCCAGCAGCCACAATAAAGACAGCAATTCACCCCTCCACTTT
TRBV9	once	TRBJ2-1	NA	CASSVHPTSNEQFF	TGTGCCAGCAGCGTTCACCCCACCTCAAATGAGCAGTTCTTC
TRBV29-1	NA	TRBJ2-5	TRBD1	CSVARGQGVQETQYF	TGCAGCGTCGCAAGGGGGCAGGGGGTCCAAGAGACCCAGTACTTC
TRBV18	NA	TRBJ1-4	NA	CASSPRADEKLFF	TGTGCCAGCTCCCCGCGGGCGGACGAAAAACTGTTTTTT
TRBV6-6	NA	TRBJ2-3	NA	CASRLGLSPTDTQYF	TGTGCCAGCAGATTAGGACTATCTCCCACAGATACGCAGTATTTT
TRBV9	NA	TRBJ2-1	NA	CASSVGGVRTEQFF	TGTGCCAGCAGCGTAGGGGGGGTGCGGACTGAACAGTTCTTC
TRBV27	NA	TRBJ1-1	TRBD1	CASSLTGPEGAFF	TGTGCCAGCAGTTTGACAGGGCCTGAGGGAGCTTTCTTT
TRBV2	few	TRBJ2-2	TRBD2	CASDSGGFRELFF	TGTGCCAGCGACTCGGGGGGGTTCCGGGAGCTGTTTTTT
TRBV5-1	few	TRBJ1-5	NA	CASSYRVGQPQHF	TGCGCCAGCAGCTACAGGGTCGGCCAGCCCCAGCATTTT
TRBV9	NA	TRBJ2-1	TRBD2	CASSVLPTSGGNEQFF	TGTGCCAGCAGCGTACTCCCGACTAGCGGGGGTAATGAGCAGTTCTTC
TRBV7-2	NA	TRBJ2-3	NA	CASSLALGDTQYF	TGTGCCAGCAGCTTAGCCCTAGGAGATACGCAGTATTTT
TRBV18	once	TRBJ1-4	NA	CASSSLPDPTNEKLFF	TGTGCCAGCTCGTCCCTCCCCGACCCAACTAATGAAAAACTGTTTTTT
TRBV7-9	few	TRBJ2-2	NA	CATQTGELFF	TGTGCCACCCAGACCGGGGAGCTGTTTTTT
TRBV7-9	NA	TRBJ1-6	TRBD1	CASSSDRGSSPLHF	TGTGCCAGCAGCTCGGACAGGGGAAGTTCACCCCTCCACTTT
TRBV27	NA	TRBJ1-2	NA	CASSLMGDYGYTF	TGTGCCAGCAGTTTGATGGGGGACTATGGCTACACCTTC
TRBV15	NA	TRBJ1-5	NA	CATSRAGRYSRNQPQHF	TGTGCCACCAGCAGGGCAGGGAGGTACAGTCGGAATCAGCCCCAGCATTTT
TRBV6-6	NA	TRBJ2-3	NA	CASALGLATDTQYF	TGTGCCAGCGCCTTAGGGCTAGCGACAGATACGCAGTATTTT
TRBV7-9	once	TRBJ1-2	NA	CASSFDYGYTF	TGTGCCAGCAGCTTTGACTATGGCTACACCTTC
TRBV7-7	NA	TRBJ2-5	NA	CASSQVGQETQYF	TGTGCTAGCAGCCAGGTCGGACAAGAGACCCAGTACTTC
TRBV19	NA	TRBJ1-1	TRBD1	CASSQGATEAFF	TGTGCCAGTAGTCAGGGGGCGACTGAAGCTTTCTTT
TRBV6-5	NA	TRBJ1-3	NA	CASSLGRSSGNTIYF	TGTGCCAGCAGCCTGGGACGGAGCTCTGGAAACACCATATATTTT
TRBV5-6	NA	TRBJ2-1	NA	CASSLGRGPYNEQFF	TGTGCCAGCAGCTTAGGCAGGGGTCCCTACAATGAGCAGTTCTTC
TRBV10-2	NA	TRBJ1-5	NA	CASSERHNQPQHF	TGCGCCAGCAGTGAACGTCACAATCAGCCCCAGCATTTT
TRBV11-2	once	TRBJ2-2	NA	CASSSPQAGGTGELFF	TGTGCCAGCAGCTCCCCCCAGGCAGGCGGCACCGGGGAGCTGTTTTTT
TRBV2	NA	TRBJ2-7	NA	CASRGDKYEQYF	TGTGCCAGCAGGGGAGACAAGTACGAGCAGTACTTC
TRBV18	NA	TRBJ2-5	NA	CASSQNQETQYF	TGTGCCAGCTCACAGAACCAAGAGACCCAGTACTTC
TRBV6-1	NA	TRBJ2-5	TRBD2	CASSEEAGDQETQYF	TGTGCCAGCAGTGAAGAGGCGGGAGACCAAGAGACCCAGTACTTC
TRBV2	NA	TRBJ2-1	NA	CASDGDTYNEQFF	TGTGCCAGCGACGGAGATACCTACAATGAGCAGTTCTTC
TRBV28	few	TRBJ2-7	TRBD1	CASSPGGYEQYF	TGTGCCAGCAGTCCAGGGGGATACGAGCAGTACTTC
TRBV5-1	NA	TRBJ2-5	TRBD2	CASSREGTSGRVQETQYF	TGCGCCAGCAGCCGGGAGGGGACTAGCGGGAGAGTTCAAGAGACCCAGTACTTC
TRBV28	NA	TRBJ1-6	NA	CASSPTGSNSPLHF	TGTGCCAGCAGTCCAACAGGGTCCAATTCACCCCTCCACTTT
TRBV9	NA	TRBJ2-3	NA	CASSVRVSTDTQYF	TGTGCCAGCAGCGTTAGGGTTAGCACAGATACGCAGTATTTT
TRBV19	NA	TRBJ1-2	TRBD1	CASSPGTGPYGYTF	TGTGCCAGTAGCCCAGGGACAGGGCCTTATGGCTACACCTTC
TRBV30	NA	TRBJ1-1	NA	CAWSTGDSLNTEAFF	TGTGCCTGGAGTACTGGGGACTCTTTGAACACTGAAGCTTTCTTT
TRBV7-2	NA	TRBJ1-2	TRBD1	CASSAGGAGYGYTF	TGTGCCAGCAGCGCAGGGGGCGCTGGATATGGCTACACCTTC
TRBV9	NA	TRBJ1-1	NA	CASSSSGSDTEAFF	TGTGCCAGCAGTTCCAGCGGGAGCGACACTGAAGCTTTCTTT
TRBV15	NA	TRBJ1-5	NA	CATSRDRQEGQPQHF	TGTGCCACCAGCAGAGATAGACAGGAAGGCCAGCCCCAGCATTTT
TRBV2	NA	TRBJ1-3	NA	CASRERGNTIYF	TGTGCCAGCAGGGAGCGAGGAAACACCATATATTTT
TRBV5-1	NA	TRBJ1-3	TRBD1	CASGEGQAGNTIYF	TGCGCCAGCGGCGAGGGACAGGCTGGAAACACCATATATTTT
TRBV5-1	few	TRBJ2-5	TRBD1	CASSFGQGGTQYF	TGCGCCAGCAGCTTCGGACAGGGAGGGACCCAGTACTTC
TRBV19	NA	TRBJ2-1	NA	CASSGQPFSSYNEQFF	TGTGCCAGTAGTGGACAGCCTTTCAGCTCCTACAATGAGCAGTTCTTC
TRBV28	few	TRBJ1-6	TRBD1	CASSTGTGDNSPLHF	TGTGCCAGCAGCACCGGGACAGGAGATAATTCACCCCTCCACTTT
TRBV4-2	NA	TRBJ1-6	TRBD1	CASSQDWRDRAYNSPLHF	TGTGCCAGCAGCCAAGATTGGAGGGACAGGGCTTATAATTCACCCCTCCACTTT
TRBV7-8	NA	TRBJ2-5	NA	CASSPSVGGRETQYF	TGTGCCAGCAGCCCCTCAGTGGGGGGCAGGGAGACCCAGTACTTC
TRBV5-6	NA	TRBJ1-3	NA	CASSHRQAANTIYF	TGTGCCAGCAGTCACCGACAGGCGGCGAACACCATATATTTT